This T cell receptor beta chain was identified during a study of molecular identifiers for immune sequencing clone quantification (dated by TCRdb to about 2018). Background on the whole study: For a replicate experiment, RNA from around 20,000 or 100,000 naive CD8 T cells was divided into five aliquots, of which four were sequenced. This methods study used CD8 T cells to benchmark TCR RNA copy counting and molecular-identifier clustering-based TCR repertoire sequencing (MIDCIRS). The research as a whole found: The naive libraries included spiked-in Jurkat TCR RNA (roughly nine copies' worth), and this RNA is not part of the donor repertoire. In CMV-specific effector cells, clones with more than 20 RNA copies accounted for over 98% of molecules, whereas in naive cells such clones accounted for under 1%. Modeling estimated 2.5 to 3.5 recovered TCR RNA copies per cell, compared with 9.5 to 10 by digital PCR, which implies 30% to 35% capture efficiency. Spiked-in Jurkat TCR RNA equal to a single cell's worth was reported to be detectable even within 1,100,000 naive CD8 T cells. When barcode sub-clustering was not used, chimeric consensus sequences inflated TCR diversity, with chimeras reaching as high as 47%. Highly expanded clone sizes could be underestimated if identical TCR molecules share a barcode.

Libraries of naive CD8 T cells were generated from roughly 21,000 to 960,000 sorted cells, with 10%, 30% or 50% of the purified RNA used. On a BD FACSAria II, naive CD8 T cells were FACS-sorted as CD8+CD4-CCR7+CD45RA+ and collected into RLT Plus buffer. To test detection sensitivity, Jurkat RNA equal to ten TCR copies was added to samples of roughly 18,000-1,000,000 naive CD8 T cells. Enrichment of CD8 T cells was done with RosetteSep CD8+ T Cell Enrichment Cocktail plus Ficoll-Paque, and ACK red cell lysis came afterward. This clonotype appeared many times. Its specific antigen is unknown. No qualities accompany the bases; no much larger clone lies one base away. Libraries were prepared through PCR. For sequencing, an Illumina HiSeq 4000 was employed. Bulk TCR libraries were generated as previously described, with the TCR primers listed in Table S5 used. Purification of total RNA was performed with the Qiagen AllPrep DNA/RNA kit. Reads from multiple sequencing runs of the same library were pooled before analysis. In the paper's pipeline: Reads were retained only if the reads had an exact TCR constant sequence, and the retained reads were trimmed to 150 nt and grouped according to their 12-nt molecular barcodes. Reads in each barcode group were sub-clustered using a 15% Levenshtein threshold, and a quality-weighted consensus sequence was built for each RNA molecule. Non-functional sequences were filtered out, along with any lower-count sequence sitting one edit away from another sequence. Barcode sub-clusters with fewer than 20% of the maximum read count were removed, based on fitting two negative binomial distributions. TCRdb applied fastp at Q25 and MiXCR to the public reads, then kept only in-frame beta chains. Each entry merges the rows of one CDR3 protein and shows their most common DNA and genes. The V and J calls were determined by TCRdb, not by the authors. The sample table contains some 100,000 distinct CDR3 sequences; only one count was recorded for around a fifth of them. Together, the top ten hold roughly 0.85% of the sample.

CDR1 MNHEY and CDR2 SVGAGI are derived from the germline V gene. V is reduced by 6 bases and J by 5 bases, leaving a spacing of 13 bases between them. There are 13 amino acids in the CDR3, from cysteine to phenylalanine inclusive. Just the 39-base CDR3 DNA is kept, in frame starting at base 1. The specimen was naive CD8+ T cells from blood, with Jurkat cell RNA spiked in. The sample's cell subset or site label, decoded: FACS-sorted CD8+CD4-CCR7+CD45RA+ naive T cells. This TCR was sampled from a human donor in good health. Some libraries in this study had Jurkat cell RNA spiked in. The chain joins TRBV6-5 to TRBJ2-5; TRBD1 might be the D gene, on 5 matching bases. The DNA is TGTGCCAGCAGCCTCAGGGTAGGCGAGACCCAGTACTTC. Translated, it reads CASSLRVGETQYF.